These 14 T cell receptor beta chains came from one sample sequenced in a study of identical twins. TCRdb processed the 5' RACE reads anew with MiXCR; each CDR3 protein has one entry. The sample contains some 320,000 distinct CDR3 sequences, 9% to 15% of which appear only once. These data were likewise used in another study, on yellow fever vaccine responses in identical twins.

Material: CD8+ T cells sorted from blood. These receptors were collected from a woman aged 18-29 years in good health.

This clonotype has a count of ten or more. The DNA of the CDR3 is TGTGCCAGCAGTTTATTGGCGGGACAAGAGACCCAGTACTTC. Translation gives CASSLLAGQETQYF. The chain uses TRBV28 and TRBJ2-5; possibly TRBD2 for D (6 bases). V lost 1 base and J 2 bases, leaving 8 bases between the germline ends. The germline V gene has CDR1 MDHEN and CDR2 SYDVKM. This CDR3 spans 14 amino acids.

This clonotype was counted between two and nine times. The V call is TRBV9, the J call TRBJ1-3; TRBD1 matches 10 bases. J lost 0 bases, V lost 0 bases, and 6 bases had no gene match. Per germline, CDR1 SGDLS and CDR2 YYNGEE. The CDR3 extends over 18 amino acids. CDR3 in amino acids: CASSVVGDRGSSGNTIYF. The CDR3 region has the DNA TGTGCCAGCAGCGTAGTGGGGGACAGGGGCAGCTCTGGAAACACCATATATTTT.

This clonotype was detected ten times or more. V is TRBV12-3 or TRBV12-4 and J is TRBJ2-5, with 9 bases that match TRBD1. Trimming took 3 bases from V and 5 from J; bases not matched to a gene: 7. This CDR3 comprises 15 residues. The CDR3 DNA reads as TGTGCCAGCAGTTTGTCACAGGGGGCGAGGGAGACCCAGTACTTC. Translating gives CASSLSQGARETQYF.

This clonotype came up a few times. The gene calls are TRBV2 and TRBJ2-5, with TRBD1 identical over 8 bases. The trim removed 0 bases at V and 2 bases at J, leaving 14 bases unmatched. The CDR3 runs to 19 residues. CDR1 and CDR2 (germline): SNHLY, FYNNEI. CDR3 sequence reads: CASSEAGGTGTDAQETQYF. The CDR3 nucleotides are TGTGCCAGCAGTGAAGCCGGTGGGACAGGAACAGACGCACAAGAGACCCAGTACTTC.

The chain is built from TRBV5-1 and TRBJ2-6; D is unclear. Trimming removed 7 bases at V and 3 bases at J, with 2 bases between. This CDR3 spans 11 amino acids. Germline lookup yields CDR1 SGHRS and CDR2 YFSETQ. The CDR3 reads CASGGANVLTF. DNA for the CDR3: TGCGCCAGCGGTGGGGCCAACGTCCTGACTTTC.

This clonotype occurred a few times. The CDR3 sequence: CASTPRLGGRHEQYF. The CDR3 region has the DNA TGTGCCAGCACTCCCAGACTAGGGGGGCGCCACGAGCAGTACTTC. The chain links TRBV27 to TRBJ2-7; D could derive from TRBD1 or TRBD2 (6 bases each). The CDR3 is 15 amino acids. Trimming stripped 7 bases from V and 5 bases from J, with 21 bases between. CDR1 and CDR2 (germline): MNHEY, SMNVEV (reference sequence).

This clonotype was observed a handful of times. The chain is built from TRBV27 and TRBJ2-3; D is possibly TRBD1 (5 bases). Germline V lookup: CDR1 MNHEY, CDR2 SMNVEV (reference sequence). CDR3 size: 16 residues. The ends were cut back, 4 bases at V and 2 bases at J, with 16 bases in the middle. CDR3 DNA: TGTGCCAGCAGTTCGACAGAAACATACTCCACAGATACGCAGTATTTT. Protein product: CASSSTETYSTDTQYF.

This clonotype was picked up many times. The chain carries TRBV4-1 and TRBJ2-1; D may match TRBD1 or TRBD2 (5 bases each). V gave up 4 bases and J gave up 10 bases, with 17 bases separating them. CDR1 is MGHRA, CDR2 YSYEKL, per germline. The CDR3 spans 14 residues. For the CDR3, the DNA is TGCGCCAGCAGCCGCCTCCCCCGAGGGGAAGAGCAGTTCTTC. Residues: CASSRLPRGEEQFF.

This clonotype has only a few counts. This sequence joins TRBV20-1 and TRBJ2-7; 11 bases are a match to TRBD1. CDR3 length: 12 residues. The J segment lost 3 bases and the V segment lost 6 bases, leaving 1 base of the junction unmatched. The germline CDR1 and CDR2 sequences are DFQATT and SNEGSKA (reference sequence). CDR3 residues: CSAGTGGYEQYV. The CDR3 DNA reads TGCAGTGCCGGGACAGGGGGCTACGAGCAGTACGTC.

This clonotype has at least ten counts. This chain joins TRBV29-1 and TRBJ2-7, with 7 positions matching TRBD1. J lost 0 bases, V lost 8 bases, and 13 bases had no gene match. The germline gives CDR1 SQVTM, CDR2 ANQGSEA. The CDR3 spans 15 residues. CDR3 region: CSTTGPGTDSYEQYF. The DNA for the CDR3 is TGCAGCACAACGGGCCCCGGGACAGACTCCTACGAGCAGTACTTC.

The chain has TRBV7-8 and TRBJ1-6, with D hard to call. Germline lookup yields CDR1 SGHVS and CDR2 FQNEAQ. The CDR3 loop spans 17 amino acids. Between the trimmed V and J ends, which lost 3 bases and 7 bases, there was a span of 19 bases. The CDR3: CASSFAAKVRGNSPLHF. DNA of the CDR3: TGTGCCAGCAGCTTTGCCGCAAAAGTCCGTGGGAATTCACCCCTCCACTTT. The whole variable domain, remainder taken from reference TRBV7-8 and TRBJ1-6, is GAGVSQSPRYKVAKRGQDVALRCDPISGHVSLFWYQQALGQGPEFLTYFQNEAQLDKSGLPSDRFFAERPEGSVSTLKIQRTQQEDSAVYLCASSFAAKVRGNSPLHFGNGTRLTVT.

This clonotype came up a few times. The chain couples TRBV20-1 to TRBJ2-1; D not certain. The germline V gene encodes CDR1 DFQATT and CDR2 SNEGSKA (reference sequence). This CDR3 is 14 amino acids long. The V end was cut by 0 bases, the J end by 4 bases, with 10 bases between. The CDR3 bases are TGCAGTGCTAGAGATGAATTGGAGTACAATGAGCAGTTCTTC. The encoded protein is CSARDELEYNEQFF.

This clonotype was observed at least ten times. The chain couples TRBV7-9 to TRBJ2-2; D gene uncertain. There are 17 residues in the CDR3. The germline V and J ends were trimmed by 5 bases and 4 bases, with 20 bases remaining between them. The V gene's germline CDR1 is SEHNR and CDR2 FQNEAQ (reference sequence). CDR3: CASSAPRAVMGTGELFF. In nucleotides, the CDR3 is TGTGCCAGCAGCGCCCCCCGGGCAGTAATGGGCACCGGGGAGCTGTTTTTT.

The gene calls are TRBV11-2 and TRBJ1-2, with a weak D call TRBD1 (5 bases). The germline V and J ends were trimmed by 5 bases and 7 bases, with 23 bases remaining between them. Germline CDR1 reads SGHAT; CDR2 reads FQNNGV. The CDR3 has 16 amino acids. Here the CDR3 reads CASSGGLEMSRSGYTF. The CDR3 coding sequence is TGTGCCAGCAGCGGGGGACTGGAGATGAGCAGGAGTGGCTACACCTTC.